The 18 T cell receptor beta chains given below trace back to one sample, sequenced in a study of naive and memory T cell subsets (dated by TCRdb to 2016 to 2017). Libraries were made using UMI-ligation and nested PCR. The run used an Illumina MiSeq. The beta constant-region primer consisted of an equimolar mixture of two oligonucleotides that together covered TRBC1 and TRBC2. The ligated cDNA went through four rounds of PCR with nested alpha and beta constant-region primers together with the SP2 primer. The public reads were quality trimmed at Q25 with fastp and then assembled into clones with MiXCR by TCRdb, keeping productive beta chains. Rows merge per CDR3 protein into single entries with the most common DNA and genes. This sample is represented by around 17,000 distinct CDR3 sequences; around 10% of them were singletons. Of the sample, about 23% falls within the top ten clones. Sequenced sample: central memory CD8+ T cells from blood. The sample's cell subset or site, from its label and the paper: central memory, CD45RA- CD27+. These TCRs come from a human donor in good health.

This clonotype was seen many times. This chain connects TRBV20-1 to TRBJ1-1; D uncertain. Germline assignment: CDR1 DFQATT and CDR2 SNEGSKA (reference sequence). V was shortened by 0 bases and J by 5 bases, with 13 bases between the two germline ends. The CDR3 has 14 amino acids. CDR3 DNA: TGCAGTGCTAGAGACGATGTGTCGGATACTGAAGCTTTCTTT. It yields the protein CSARDDVSDTEAFF.

At least ten counts were recorded for this clonotype. The rearrangement links TRBV4-3 to TRBJ2-1, with 7 bases fitting TRBD2. The CDR3 length is 14 residues. Germline lookup yields CDR1 LGHNA and CDR2 YSLEER. V lost 5 bases and J lost 6; bases outside the gene matches: 7. This chain's CDR3 is CASSWTSLGNEQFF. Written as DNA, the CDR3 is TGCGCCAGCAGCTGGACTAGTCTGGGCAATGAGCAGTTCTTC.

This clonotype turned up a few times. V is TRBV4-3 and J is TRBJ2-2; a weak D match, TRBD2 (6 bases). This CDR3 spans 17 amino acids. From germline, CDR1 is LGHNA and CDR2 YSLEER. The V and J ends lost 1 base and 2 bases respectively, with 14 bases between them. CDR3 sequence reads: CASSQVVGGKNTGELFF. The CDR3 DNA follows: TGCGCCAGCAGCCAAGTTGTCGGAGGGAAAAACACCGGGGAGCTGTTTTTT.

In its sample, this clonotype was seen a few times. The J gene is TRBJ1-2, the V gene TRBV20-1; no definite D call. Trimming left V 5 bases short and J 1 base short, with 11 bases between. CDR3 length equals 13 residues. Germline V gene lookup returns CDR1 DFQATT and CDR2 SNEGSKA (reference sequence). The CDR3 loop reads CSASRTDNYGYTF. CDR3 nucleotides: TGCAGTGCTTCGCGGACGGATAACTATGGCTACACCTTC.

The chain uses TRBV6-2 or TRBV6-3 and TRBJ2-1, with D perhaps matching TRBD1 or TRBD2 (5 bases each). Germline assignment: CDR1 MNHEY and CDR2 SVGEGT. V was pared by 5 bases and J by 1 base, with 12 bases between. The CDR3 is 15 amino acids. As DNA, the CDR3 is TGTGCCAGCAGTACCTCCGAGGGGTCCTACAATGAGCAGTTCTTC. The encoded protein is CASSTSEGSYNEQFF.

The chain uses TRBV27 and TRBJ2-7; D possibly uses TRBD1 or TRBD2 (6 bases each). The CDR3 consists of 14 residues. V dropped 5 bases and J dropped 3 bases, with 14 bases sitting between them. Germline CDR1 is MNHEY and CDR2 is SMNVEV (reference sequence). The CDR3 loop is CASSLLGGVYEQYF. The CDR3 region has the DNA TGTGCCAGCAGTCTTCTGGGGGGCGTCTACGAGCAGTACTTC.

Remarks on this clonotype: A clone one base away is much larger, so this may be a read error. The V call is TRBV20-1, the J call TRBJ2-1, with 10 bases matching TRBD2. CDR1 and CDR2 from the germline V gene are DFQATT and SNEGSKA (reference sequence). J gave up 8 bases and V 3 bases, and 10 bases lay outside the gene matches. The CDR3 is 15 residues long. DNA for the CDR3: TGCAGTGCTAGCCCCGCAGCGGGGGGGTCGTATGAGCAGTTCTTC. This translates into CSASPAAGGSYEQFF.

J is TRBJ1-2 and V is TRBV19; 7 bases are a match to TRBD1. This CDR3 spans 12 amino acids. Trimming cost V 7 bases and J 7 bases; bases outside gene matches: 6. The germline CDR1 and CDR2 sequences are LNHDA and SQIVND (reference sequence). The CDR3 DNA reads as TGTGCCAGTAACAACAGGGGTGGTGGCTACACCTTC. Amino acid sequence: CASNNRGGGYTF.

The chain employs TRBV20-1 and TRBJ1-1; the match to TRBD1 covers 8 bases. The CDR3 runs to 14 residues. In germline, CDR1 is DFQATT, CDR2 SNEGSKA (reference sequence). The J segment lost 5 bases and the V segment lost 1 base, leaving 6 bases of the junction unmatched. DNA for the CDR3: TGCAGTGCTAGAGCCGACAGGGGTGAAACTGAAGCTTTCTTT. This translates into CSARADRGETEAFF.

This clonotype was picked up many times. V is TRBV20-1 and J is TRBJ2-1; possibly TRBD2 for D (6 bases). CDR1 and CDR2 from the germline V gene are DFQATT and SNEGSKA (reference sequence). V was shortened by 5 bases and J by 0 bases, with 11 bases between the two germline ends. The CDR3 length is 14 residues. CDR3 DNA sequence: TGCAGTGCTGCGGGGTTGAGCTCCTACAATGAGCAGTTCTTC. Translating gives CSAAGLSSYNEQFF.

This clonotype was picked up many times. The chain carries TRBV29-1 and TRBJ1-1, with TRBD1 as a possible D gene (6 bases). V was shortened by 5 bases and J by 7 bases, with 8 bases between the two germline ends. The CDR3 consists of 10 residues. Germline values: CDR1 SQVTM, CDR2 ANQGSEA. The CDR3 DNA is TGCAGCGTTATCAGGGGTGAAGCTTTCTTT. Protein: CSVIRGEAFF.

This clonotype has a handful of counts. The chain combines TRBV7-3 with TRBJ2-6, with D possibly matching TRBD1 (6 bases). The CDR3 totals 18 residues. V was pared by 2 bases and J by 0 bases, with 14 bases between. In germline, CDR1 is SGHTA, CDR2 FQGTGA. This chain's CDR3 is CASSLDRTDLSGANVLTF. The CDR3 DNA follows: TGTGCCAGCAGCTTAGACAGGACCGACCTCTCTGGGGCCAACGTCCTGACTTTC.

The CDR3: CAISDKGVDTQYF. The CDR3 bases are TGTGCCATCAGTGACAAAGGTGTGGATACGCAGTATTTT. This chain links TRBV10-3 with TRBJ2-3; D call uncertain. The CDR3 has 13 amino acids. Germline CDR1 is ENHRY and CDR2 is SYGVKD. With 3 bases removed from V and 6 bases from J, the gap between germline ends came to 10 bases.

This clonotype was picked up a small number of times. V usage is TRBV27 and J usage is TRBJ1-2, with D possibly TRBD1 on 5 matching bases. The CDR3 has 15 residues. V dropped 5 bases and J dropped 3 bases, with 16 bases sitting between them. Germline lookup yields CDR1 MNHEY and CDR2 SMNVEV (reference sequence). In nucleotides, the CDR3 is TGTGCCAGCAGTCTTCTCGGGGGGAACTACTATGGCTACACCTTC. Its translation: CASSLLGGNYYGYTF.

The rearrangement uses TRBV4-3 and TRBJ2-3, with D perhaps TRBD1 (5 bases). The CDR3 is 15 residues long. V lost 2 bases and J 2 bases, leaving 11 bases between the germline ends. Germline lookup yields CDR1 LGHNA and CDR2 YSLEER. The CDR3 here is CASSQNQGYTDTQYF. CDR3 DNA sequence: TGCGCCAGCAGCCAAAACCAGGGTTACACAGATACGCAGTATTTT.

This clonotype was found many times. The junction does not match germline at one end; this may be a read error. The chain uses TRBV29-1 and TRBJ2-5; 16 positions agree with TRBD2. Germline V CDR1 and CDR2: SQVTM, ANQGSEA. This CDR3 is built from 15 residues. The CDR3 nucleotides are TGCAGCGTTGGGCTCGAGGGACTAGCGGGAGGGGTCCTAGGCTTC. It specifies CSVGLEGLAGGVLGF.

The chain joins TRBV7-9 to TRBJ1-6; 7 nucleotides agree with TRBD1. Germline V gene data show CDR1 as SEHNR and CDR2 as FQNEAQ (reference sequence). The CDR3 length is 15 residues. Losses at the gene ends were 5 bases for V and 11 bases for J; bases not matched to a gene: 12. CDR3 sequence: CASSNRDSRLTPLHF. CDR3 DNA sequence: TGTGCCAGCAGCAACCGGGACAGTCGCCTTACACCCCTCCACTTT.

The CDR3 sequence is CASSYVPPGPAGGNEQYF. The DNA of the CDR3 is TGTGCCAGCAGTTACGTCCCACCTGGACCAGCGGGGGGGAACGAGCAGTACTTC. The chain has TRBV6-5 and TRBJ2-7, with 10 bases matching TRBD2. Trimming took 2 bases from V and 5 from J; bases not matched to a gene: 15. The germline gives CDR1 MNHEY, CDR2 SVGAGI. This CDR3 contains 18 residues.